This T cell receptor (beta chain) stems from a study of T cells in Graves' hyperthyroidism and ophthalmopathy. The study, taken as a whole, reports: Most thyroid clonotypes that were expanded above 0.001 also turned up in blood.

The diagnoses drew upon clinical symptoms, serum thyroxine and TRAb, thyroid ultrasound and orbital computed tomography. Blood from later-ophthalmopathy patients was taken at first hyperthyroidism diagnosis. PBMCs were collected from an approximately 9.3 ml volume of fresh peripheral blood. Researchers amplified the TCR beta CDR3 regions from RNA transcripts. In the first-round RT-PCR of the TCR CDR3, the HTBI primer set was used. In TCRdb, the multiplex PCR reads were re-called with MiXCR into one record per CDR3 protein. This sample yields 130,000 to 150,000 distinct CDR3 sequences, of which approximately 24% are seen a single time; about 70% belongs to the top ten. This clonotype was picked up many times. As yet, its antigen is unknown. CDR3 length: 14 amino acids. Germline V gene data show CDR1 as LGHDT and CDR2 as YNNKEL (reference sequence). V was cut by 4 bases and J by 5 bases, with 12 bases left in between.

The source material was blood. The chain joins TRBV3-1 to TRBJ1-5, with D unclear. The receptor was derived from a woman in her fifties or sixties with Graves' hyperthyroidism that later progressed to Graves' ophthalmopathy. In nucleotides, the CDR3 is TGTGCCAGCAGCCCTCTTACAATGGATCAGCCCCAGCATTTT. This encodes CASSPLTMDQPQHF.